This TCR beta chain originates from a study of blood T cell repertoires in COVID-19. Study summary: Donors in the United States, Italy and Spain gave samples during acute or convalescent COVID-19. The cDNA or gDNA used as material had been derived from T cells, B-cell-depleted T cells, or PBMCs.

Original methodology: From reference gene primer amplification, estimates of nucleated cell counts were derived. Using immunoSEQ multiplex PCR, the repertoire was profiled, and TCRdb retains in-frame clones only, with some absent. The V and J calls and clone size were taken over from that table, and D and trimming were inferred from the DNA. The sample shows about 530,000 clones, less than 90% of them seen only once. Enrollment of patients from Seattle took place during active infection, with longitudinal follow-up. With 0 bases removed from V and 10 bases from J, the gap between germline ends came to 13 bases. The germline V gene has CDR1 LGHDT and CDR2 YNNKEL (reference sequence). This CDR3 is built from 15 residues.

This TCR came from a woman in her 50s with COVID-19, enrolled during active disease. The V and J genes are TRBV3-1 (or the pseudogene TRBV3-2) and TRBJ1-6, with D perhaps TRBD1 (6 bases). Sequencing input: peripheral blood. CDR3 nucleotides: TGTGCCAGCAGCCAAGATGGGGGGGGGCACTCACCCCTCCACTTT. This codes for CASSQDGGGHSPLHF.